A selection of T cell receptor beta chains follows, all from one sample in a study of CD8 T cells in Susac syndrome. TCRdb used MiXCR to reprocess the immunoSEQ multiplex PCR reads, holding one entry per CDR3 protein. In the table there are about 180,000 distinct CDR3 sequences, under 95% of which are singletons. The sample consisted of CD4+ T cells from PBMCs. These receptors originate from a human donor with multiple sclerosis. CDR3s include the opening cysteine and the closing phenylalanine or tryptophan. The D gene is left open where the match is weak. Part of the rows lack a size; the others show once, few, many or a class for expanded clones.

DNA,CDR3,D,J,V,size
TGCGCCAGCAGCCAAGTAGCGGGGGGCTACAATGAGCAGTTCTTC,CASSQVAGGYNEQFF,TRBD2,TRBJ2-1,TRBV4-1,few
TGTGCCAGCAACCCGGGACTAGTTGAGACCCAGTACTTC,CASNPGLVETQYF,TRBD2,TRBJ2-5,TRBV11-2,NA
TGTGCCACCAGTGATTTTAGCGCTTCGACCTACAATGAGCAGTTCTTC,CATSDFSASTYNEQFF,NA,TRBJ2-1,TRBV24-1,NA
TGTGCCAGCAGTCCCTGGCCACACACTGAAGCTTTCTTT,CASSPWPHTEAFF,NA,TRBJ1-1,TRBV27,NA
TGCGCCAGCAGGCCTGGGGCGACGCAAGAGACCCAGTACTTC,CASRPGATQETQYF,NA,TRBJ2-5,TRBV5-1,NA
TGTGCCAGCAGTGGACCGACTAGCGGGAGAACCGGGGAGCTGTTTTTT,CASSGPTSGRTGELFF,TRBD2,TRBJ2-2,TRBV6-1,NA
TGCAGTGCCGGGGGACTAGCGGGAGGGCTGCCAGAGACCCAGTACTTC,CSAGGLAGGLPETQYF,TRBD2,TRBJ2-5,TRBV20-1,NA
TGTGCCAGCAGTGGCGAGAGGTACTACGAGCAGTACTTC,CASSGERYYEQYF,NA,TRBJ2-7,TRBV27,once
TGTGCCAGCAGCGTTGGGAACAGGAACTACGAGCAGTACTTC,CASSVGNRNYEQYF,NA,TRBJ2-7,TRBV27,NA
TGTGCCAGTAGTATGAGAGCAGTTGAAGCTTTCTTT,CASSMRAVEAFF,NA,TRBJ1-1,TRBV19,NA
TGTGCCAGCAGCCGGAGCGGGACAGGGCGGAACACCATATATTTT,CASSRSGTGRNTIYF,TRBD1,TRBJ1-3,TRBV11-2,NA
TGTGCCAGCAGTTACTCGTCTCCGGGACTAGCGGGAGGGTCCTACGAGCAGTACTTC,CASSYSSPGLAGGSYEQYF,TRBD2,TRBJ2-7,TRBV6-5,NA
TGTGCCAGCAGCAGAAACGAGCAGTACTTC,CASSRNEQYF,NA,TRBJ2-7,TRBV21-1,NA
TGCAGCGGGGGACAGGGGGGGGGTCAGCCCCAGCATTTT,CSGGQGGGQPQHF,TRBD1,TRBJ1-5,TRBV29-1,NA
TGCGCCAGCCGCCTTTGGGGACAAGAGACCTACGAGCAGTACTTC,CASRLWGQETYEQYF,NA,TRBJ2-7,TRBV5-1,NA
TGTGCCAGCACCCCTCCCGGAGTAGATACGCAGTATTTT,CASTPPGVDTQYF,NA,TRBJ2-3,TRBV12-3/TRBV12-4,NA
TGTGCCAGCAGCCTAGGGGCTTCCTACGAGCAGTACTTC,CASSLGASYEQYF,NA,TRBJ2-7,TRBV14,NA
TGTGCCAGCAGTTACTGGGAGGGAGGGAATGAGCAGTTCTTC,CASSYWEGGNEQFF,TRBD2,TRBJ2-1,TRBV6-6,NA
TGTGCCAGCAGTTTTGAAGGGTTAAGTGAGCAGTTCTTC,CASSFEGLSEQFF,NA,TRBJ2-1,TRBV27,NA
TGTGCCAGCAGTGGTTTTTACGGGGCCGCACAGTATGGCTACACCTTC,CASSGFYGAAQYGYTF,NA,TRBJ1-2,TRBV28,NA
TGTGCCTGGATCCACGGGGGGACACCCGCTAGCACAGATACGCAGTATTTT,CAWIHGGTPASTDTQYF,NA,TRBJ2-3,TRBV30,NA
TGTGCCAGCAGCTTTGCGGGGGACGGTGAGCAGTTCTTC,CASSFAGDGEQFF,TRBD2,TRBJ2-1,TRBV7-3,NA
TGTGCCAGCAGTTTCGGACAGGACTACGAGCAGTACTTC,CASSFGQDYEQYF,TRBD1,TRBJ2-7,TRBV28,once
TGTGCCAGCGAGGGCACAGATACGCAGTATTTT,CASEGTDTQYF,NA,TRBJ2-3,TRBV2,NA
TGTGCCAGCAGCAAAGCGCCAGGGAACCCCTACGAGCAGTACTTC,CASSKAPGNPYEQYF,NA,TRBJ2-7,TRBV21-1,NA
TGTGCCAGTAGTATCCGGTACGGTGAGGGTTCACCCCTCCACTTT,CASSIRYGEGSPLHF,NA,TRBJ1-6,TRBV19,NA